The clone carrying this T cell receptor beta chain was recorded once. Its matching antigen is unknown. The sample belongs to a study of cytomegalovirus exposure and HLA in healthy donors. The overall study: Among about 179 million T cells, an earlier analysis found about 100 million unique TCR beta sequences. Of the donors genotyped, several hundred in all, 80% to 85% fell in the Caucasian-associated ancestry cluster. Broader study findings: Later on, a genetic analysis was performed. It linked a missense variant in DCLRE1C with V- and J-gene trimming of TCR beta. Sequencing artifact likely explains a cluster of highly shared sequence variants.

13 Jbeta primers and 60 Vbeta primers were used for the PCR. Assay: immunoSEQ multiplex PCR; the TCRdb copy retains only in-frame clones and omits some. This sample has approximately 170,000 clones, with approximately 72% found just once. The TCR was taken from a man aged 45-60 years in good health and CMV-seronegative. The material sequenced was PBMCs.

CDR3 bases: TGTGCCAGCAGTCCCCAGGGTCTATCAATCGGGGAGCTGTTTTTT. Translated, it gives CASSPQGLSIGELFF. This chain connects TRBV28 to TRBJ2-2; D is perhaps TRBD1 (5 bases). The V end lost 5 bases, the J end lost 7 bases, and 17 bases lay between the germline ends. The CDR3 has 15 residues. The germline V gene has CDR1 MDHEN and CDR2 SYDVKM.